This TCR beta chain originates from a study of shared clonotypes between healthy human individuals. Overall study: The cohort had two women and a few men, ages 18 to 49.

Genomic DNA (from each subset) was split evenly across several immunoSEQ plates. PBMC DNA, left unsorted, was sequenced on ten immunoSEQ deep assay plates. Assay used: immunoSEQ multiplex PCR; TCRdb lists only in-frame clones, some missing. The sample includes about 480,000 clones, about four fifths seen only once; the top ten take roughly 13%. The sequence was collected from a middle-aged woman in good health. Some clones in this sample may be carry-over from other donors' samples. The sequencing input was PBMCs.

In DNA, the CDR3 is TGCGCCAGCAGCCAACTAGCGGGAGTATACAATGAGCAGTTCTTC. The encoded protein is CASSQLAGVYNEQFF. V gene TRBV4-1 combines with J gene TRBJ2-1; the match to TRBD2 covers 10 bases. Germline CDR1 MGHRA, CDR2 YSYEKL. This CDR3 spans 15 amino acids. Trimming removed 2 bases from V and 4 bases from J; junction bases left unmatched: 2.